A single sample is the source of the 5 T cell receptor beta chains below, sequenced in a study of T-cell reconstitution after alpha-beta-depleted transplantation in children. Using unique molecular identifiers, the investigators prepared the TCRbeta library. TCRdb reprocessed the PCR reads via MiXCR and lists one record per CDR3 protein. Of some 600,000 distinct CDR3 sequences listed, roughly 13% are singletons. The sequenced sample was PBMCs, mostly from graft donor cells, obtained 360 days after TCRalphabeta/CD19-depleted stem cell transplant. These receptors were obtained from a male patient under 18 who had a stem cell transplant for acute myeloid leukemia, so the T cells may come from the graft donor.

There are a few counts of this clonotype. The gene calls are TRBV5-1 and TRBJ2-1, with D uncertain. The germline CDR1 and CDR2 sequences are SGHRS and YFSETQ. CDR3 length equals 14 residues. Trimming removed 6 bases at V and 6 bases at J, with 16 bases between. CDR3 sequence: CASMDRGLGNEQFF. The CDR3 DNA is TGCGCCAGCATGGATAGAGGTCTTGGCAATGAGCAGTTCTTC.

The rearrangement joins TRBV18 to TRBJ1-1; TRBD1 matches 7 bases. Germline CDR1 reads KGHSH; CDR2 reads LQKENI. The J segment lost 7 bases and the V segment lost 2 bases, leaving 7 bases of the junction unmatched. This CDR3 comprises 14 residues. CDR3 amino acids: CASSPEGAFSEAFF. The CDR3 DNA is TGTGCCAGCTCACCAGAGGGGGCGTTCAGTGAAGCTTTCTTT.

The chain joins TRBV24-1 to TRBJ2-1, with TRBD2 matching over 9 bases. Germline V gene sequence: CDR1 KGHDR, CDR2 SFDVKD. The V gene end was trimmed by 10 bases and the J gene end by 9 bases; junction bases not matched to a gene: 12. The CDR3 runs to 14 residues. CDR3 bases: TGTGCCACTACCGGGACTAGCAACTTAGGTGAGCAGTTCTTC. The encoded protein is CATTGTSNLGEQFF.

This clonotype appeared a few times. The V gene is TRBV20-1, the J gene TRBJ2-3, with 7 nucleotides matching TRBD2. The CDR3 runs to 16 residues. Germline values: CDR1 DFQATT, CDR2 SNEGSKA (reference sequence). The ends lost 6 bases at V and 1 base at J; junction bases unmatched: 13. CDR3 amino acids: CSASNARAGGTDTQYF. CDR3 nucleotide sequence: TGCAGTGCCTCTAATGCCAGGGCGGGGGGCACAGATACGCAGTATTTT.

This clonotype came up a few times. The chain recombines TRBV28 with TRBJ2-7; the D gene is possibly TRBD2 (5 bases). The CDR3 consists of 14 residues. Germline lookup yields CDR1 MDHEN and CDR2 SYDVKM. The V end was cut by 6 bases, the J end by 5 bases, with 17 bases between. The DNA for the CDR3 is TGTGCCAGCAGCCGTCCTATCGGCGGGCACGAGCAGTACTTC. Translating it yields CASSRPIGGHEQYF. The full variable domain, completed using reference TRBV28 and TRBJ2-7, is DVKVTQSSRYLVKRTGEKVFLECVQDMDHENMFWYRQDPGLGLRLIYFSYDVKMKEKGDIPEGYSVSREKKERFSLILESASTNQTSMYLCASSRPIGGHEQYFGPGTRLTVT.